These T cell receptor beta chains were read from a single sample in a study of breast tumors, draining lymph nodes, adjacent tissues. TCRdb ran MiXCR on the multiplex PCR reads and lists one entry per CDR3 protein. The data show some 150,000 distinct CDR3 sequences, more than 20% seen once. Sample: axillary lymph node tissue. These TCRs come from a female donor with breast cancer. Some clones in this sample may be carry-over from other donors' samples. Both conserved end residues are part of each CDR3. The order of the fields is D gene, clone size, V gene, J gene, CDR3 protein, CDR3 DNA. A D gene is named only where the DNA matches it firmly. The size of a clone is reported for some rows only, either as once, few or many, or as a class for expanded clones.

d_call: TRBD2; clone_size: many; v_call: TRBV24-1; j_call: TRBJ2-3; cdr3_aa: CATSEWASGGTDTQYF; cdr3_nt: TGTGCCACCAGTGAGTGGGCTAGCGGGGGCACAGATACGCAGTATTTT
d_call: .; clone_size: few; v_call: TRBV6-6; j_call: TRBJ1-3; cdr3_aa: CASSPTGRLSGNTIYF; cdr3_nt: TGTGCCAGCTCCCCCACGGGTAGGCTCTCTGGAAACACCATATATTTT
d_call: .; clone_size: .; v_call: TRBV5-1; j_call: TRBJ2-5; cdr3_aa: CASSLLPRSIQETRYF; cdr3_nt: TGCGCCAGCAGCTTGCTTCCACGGAGTATACAAGAGACCCGGTACTTC
d_call: .; clone_size: many; v_call: TRBV4-1; j_call: TRBJ2-7; cdr3_aa: CASSQGESREQYF; cdr3_nt: TGCGCCAGCAGCCAGGGCGAGTCGCGAGAGCAGTACTTC
d_call: TRBD1; clone_size: many; v_call: TRBV29-1; j_call: TRBJ2-5; cdr3_aa: CSAGQTQETQYF; cdr3_nt: TGCAGCGCGGGACAGACGCAAGAGACCCAGTACTTC
d_call: .; clone_size: many; v_call: TRBV5-1; j_call: TRBJ2-7; cdr3_aa: CASSSTHEQYF; cdr3_nt: TGCGCCAGCAGCAGCACCCACGAGCAGTACTTC
d_call: .; clone_size: few; v_call: TRBV28; j_call: TRBJ2-5; cdr3_aa: CASSLGGKGEETQYF; cdr3_nt: TGTGCCAGCAGTTTGGGGGGAAAGGGGGAAGAGACCCAGTACTTC
d_call: TRBD1; clone_size: many; v_call: TRBV20-1; j_call: TRBJ1-4; cdr3_aa: CSAGTDDEKLFF; cdr3_nt: TGCAGTGCCGGGACAGATGACGAAAAACTGTTTTTT
d_call: .; clone_size: many; v_call: TRBV29-1; j_call: TRBJ2-7; cdr3_aa: CSVEKGTNEQYF; cdr3_nt: TGCAGCGTTGAAAAGGGGACAAACGAGCAGTACTTC
d_call: .; clone_size: many; v_call: TRBV27; j_call: TRBJ2-5; cdr3_aa: CASSPTRETQYF; cdr3_nt: TGTGCCAGCAGCCCAACCCGGGAGACCCAGTACTTC
d_call: .; clone_size: few; v_call: TRBV2; j_call: TRBJ2-1; cdr3_aa: CASRRGGRTYNEQFF; cdr3_nt: TGTGCCAGCCGAAGAGGAGGGAGGACCTACAATGAGCAGTTCTTC
d_call: TRBD1; clone_size: .; v_call: TRBV6-1; j_call: TRBJ2-4; cdr3_aa: CASRTGRRNIQYF; cdr3_nt: TGTGCCAGCCGGACAGGGAGGCGAAACATTCAGTACTTC
d_call: TRBD2; clone_size: many; v_call: TRBV7-9; j_call: TRBJ2-5; cdr3_aa: CASSLARSGRPQETQYF; cdr3_nt: TGTGCCAGCAGCTTAGCGCGGAGCGGGAGGCCCCAAGAGACCCAGTACTTC
d_call: .; clone_size: many; v_call: TRBV6-1; j_call: TRBJ2-7; cdr3_aa: CASSDGTLFYEQYF; cdr3_nt: TGTGCCAGCAGTGATGGGACACTTTTCTACGAGCAGTACTTC
d_call: .; clone_size: .; v_call: TRBV18; j_call: TRBJ2-3; cdr3_aa: CASSPNRLGTDTQYF; cdr3_nt: TGTGCCAGCTCACCAAATCGACTAGGAACAGATACGCAGTATTTT
d_call: TRBD1; clone_size: many; v_call: TRBV7-8; j_call: TRBJ2-7; cdr3_aa: CASSASGTETYEQYF; cdr3_nt: TGTGCCAGCAGCGCTAGTGGGACAGAGACCTACGAGCAGTACTTC
d_call: .; clone_size: many; v_call: TRBV5-1; j_call: TRBJ2-7; cdr3_aa: CASSVMSLPLPDPHYEQYF; cdr3_nt: TGCGCCAGCAGCGTTATGTCACTTCCGCTACCCGACCCCCACTACGAGCAGTACTTC
d_call: TRBD2; clone_size: many; v_call: TRBV9; j_call: TRBJ2-7; cdr3_aa: CASSVATSGRSEQYF; cdr3_nt: TGTGCCAGCAGCGTAGCGACTAGCGGGAGATCCGAGCAGTACTTC
d_call: .; clone_size: many; v_call: TRBV27; j_call: TRBJ1-6; cdr3_aa: CASSPAVGPLHF; cdr3_nt: TGTGCCAGCAGCCCCGCAGTAGGGCCCCTCCACTTT
d_call: TRBD2; clone_size: many; v_call: TRBV7-9; j_call: TRBJ2-1; cdr3_aa: CANSSPRESSYNEQFF; cdr3_nt: TGTGCCAATTCCTCCCCGCGGGAGAGCTCCTACAATGAGCAGTTCTTC
d_call: TRBD2; clone_size: many; v_call: TRBV20-1; j_call: TRBJ2-1; cdr3_aa: CSAIPSGGGTYNEQFF; cdr3_nt: TGCAGTGCTATACCTAGCGGGGGAGGGACCTACAATGAGCAGTTCTTC
d_call: TRBD2; clone_size: few; v_call: TRBV15; j_call: TRBJ2-1; cdr3_aa: CATSGEGITYNEQFF; cdr3_nt: TGTGCCACCAGCGGGGAGGGGATCACCTACAATGAGCAGTTCTTC
d_call: .; clone_size: many; v_call: TRBV6-1; j_call: TRBJ2-1; cdr3_aa: CASSEGFPAASNEQFF; cdr3_nt: TGTGCCAGCAGTGAAGGGTTTCCAGCGGCCTCCAATGAGCAGTTCTTC
d_call: .; clone_size: .; v_call: TRBV28; j_call: TRBJ1-2; cdr3_aa: CASSFSQYGYTF; cdr3_nt: TGTGCCAGCAGTTTTAGTCAGTATGGCTACACCTTC
d_call: .; clone_size: many; v_call: TRBV10-1; j_call: TRBJ2-7; cdr3_aa: CASSTLPRHEQYF; cdr3_nt: TGCGCCAGCAGTACCCTCCCGCGCCACGAGCAGTACTTC
d_call: TRBD1; clone_size: many; v_call: TRBV15; j_call: TRBJ2-7; cdr3_aa: CATSFTGAEQYF; cdr3_nt: TGTGCCACCAGCTTTACAGGGGCCGAGCAGTACTTC
d_call: TRBD2; clone_size: many; v_call: TRBV2; j_call: TRBJ2-4; cdr3_aa: CASSGRLAGAKNIQYF; cdr3_nt: TGTGCCAGCAGTGGCCGACTAGCGGGAGCCAAAAACATTCAGTACTTC
d_call: TRBD2; clone_size: many; v_call: TRBV7-9; j_call: TRBJ2-1; cdr3_aa: CASSLLAGVNEQFF; cdr3_nt: TGTGCCAGCAGCTTACTGGCGGGAGTTAATGAGCAGTTCTTC
d_call: TRBD2; clone_size: .; v_call: TRBV5-1; j_call: TRBJ2-1; cdr3_aa: CASSLGLAGHNEQFF; cdr3_nt: TGCGCCAGCAGCTTGGGGTTAGCGGGACACAATGAGCAGTTCTTC
d_call: TRBD1; clone_size: many; v_call: TRBV3-1; j_call: TRBJ1-5; cdr3_aa: CASSPDRVQPQHF; cdr3_nt: TGTGCCAGCAGCCCCGACAGGGTCCAGCCCCAGCATTTT
d_call: .; clone_size: many; v_call: TRBV7-8; j_call: TRBJ2-1; cdr3_aa: CASSVQGYEQFF; cdr3_nt: TGTGCCAGCAGCGTACAGGGCTATGAGCAGTTCTTC
d_call: .; clone_size: few; v_call: TRBV18; j_call: TRBJ1-3; cdr3_aa: CASSPLEGVGGNTIYF; cdr3_nt: TGTGCCAGCTCACCATTGGAAGGGGTTGGTGGAAACACCATATATTTT
d_call: .; clone_size: many; v_call: TRBV29-1; j_call: TRBJ2-7; cdr3_aa: CSVLVAGRDEQYF; cdr3_nt: TGCAGCGTTCTGGTCGCAGGGCGAGACGAGCAGTACTTC
d_call: .; clone_size: many; v_call: TRBV24-1; j_call: TRBJ2-6; cdr3_aa: CATSDRAPGANVLTF; cdr3_nt: TGTGCCACCAGTGATAGGGCGCCCGGGGCCAACGTCCTGACTTTC
d_call: .; clone_size: .; v_call: TRBV24-1; j_call: TRBJ2-7; cdr3_aa: CATSVPVRAPYEQYF; cdr3_nt: TGTGCCACCAGTGTCCCCGTGAGGGCCCCCTACGAGCAGTACTTC
d_call: TRBD1; clone_size: many; v_call: TRBV6-1; j_call: TRBJ1-5; cdr3_aa: CASSPTGVQPQHF; cdr3_nt: TGTGCCAGCAGCCCGACAGGGGTACAGCCCCAGCATTTT
d_call: .; clone_size: many; v_call: TRBV24-1; j_call: TRBJ2-2; cdr3_aa: CATSDLCRWVTGELFF; cdr3_nt: TGTGCCACCAGTGATTTGTGCAGGTGGGTCACCGGGGAGCTGTTTTTT
d_call: .; clone_size: many; v_call: TRBV30; j_call: TRBJ2-7; cdr3_aa: CAWSADSLGGYEQYF; cdr3_nt: TGTGCCTGGAGTGCCGACAGCCTAGGGGGCTACGAGCAGTACTTC
d_call: .; clone_size: .; v_call: TRBV7-8; j_call: TRBJ1-4; cdr3_aa: CASSRRTERERLFF; cdr3_nt: TGTGCCAGCAGCCGCCGGACAGAGAGGGAAAGACTGTTTTTT
d_call: .; clone_size: many; v_call: TRBV19; j_call: TRBJ2-7; cdr3_aa: CASSRVGSYEQYF; cdr3_nt: TGTGCCAGTTCCAGGGTGGGCTCCTACGAGCAGTACTTC
d_call: .; clone_size: .; v_call: TRBV28; j_call: TRBJ2-7; cdr3_aa: CASLSPGDSYEQYF; cdr3_nt: TGTGCCAGCCTTTCCCCAGGGGATTCCTACGAGCAGTACTTC
d_call: TRBD1; clone_size: many; v_call: TRBV4-2; j_call: TRBJ2-1; cdr3_aa: CASSPRQGGDNEQFF; cdr3_nt: TGTGCCAGCAGCCCTCGACAGGGGGGGGACAATGAGCAGTTCTTC
d_call: .; clone_size: many; v_call: TRBV9; j_call: TRBJ2-2; cdr3_aa: CASSGEVTEPTGELFF; cdr3_nt: TGTGCCAGCAGCGGAGAGGTGACAGAGCCTACCGGGGAGCTGTTTTTT
d_call: .; clone_size: many; v_call: TRBV6-2/TRBV6-3; j_call: TRBJ2-2; cdr3_aa: CASSLDPLGGELFF; cdr3_nt: TGTGCCAGCAGCCTAGACCCCCTAGGCGGGGAGCTGTTTTTT
d_call: .; clone_size: many; v_call: TRBV6-9; j_call: TRBJ1-6; cdr3_aa: CASIYWGWGISPLHF; cdr3_nt: TGTGCCAGCATCTACTGGGGCTGGGGGATTTCACCCCTCCACTTT
d_call: TRBD1; clone_size: .; v_call: TRBV14; j_call: TRBJ2-4; cdr3_aa: CASSHGLTGYASNIQYF; cdr3_nt: TGTGCCAGCAGCCATGGCCTGACAGGGTATGCGTCAAACATTCAGTACTTC
d_call: TRBD2; clone_size: many; v_call: TRBV3-1; j_call: TRBJ2-1; cdr3_aa: CASSTSGRYNEQFF; cdr3_nt: TGTGCCAGCAGCACTAGCGGGAGGTACAATGAGCAGTTCTTC
d_call: TRBD1; clone_size: few; v_call: TRBV5-1; j_call: TRBJ2-5; cdr3_aa: CASSLRGQGQETQYF; cdr3_nt: TGCGCCAGCAGCTTGAGGGGACAGGGTCAAGAGACCCAGTACTTC